This TCR beta chain was found in a study of blood T cell repertoires in COVID-19. The CDR3 runs 16 residues. V lost 1 base and J lost 4, with 12 bases in between. Germline V CDR1 and CDR2: KGHDR, SFDVKD. Some clones are missing from TCRdb's copy, which holds only in-frame ones; the method was immunoSEQ multiplex PCR. The data show around 93,000 clones, about 80% seen once. The chain joins TRBV24-1 to TRBJ2-2; TRBD1 might be the D (5 bases). The receptor was isolated from a man aged 60-69 years with acute or convalescent COVID-19. The sequencing input was peripheral blood. CDR3 in amino acids: CATSDLGVGSTGELFF. CDR3 sequence (DNA): TGTGCCACCAGTGATTTAGGGGTTGGGTCCACCGGGGAGCTGTTTTTT.